These T cell receptor beta chains were read from a single sample in a study of T cells after yellow fever vaccination. In TCRdb, the 5' RACE reads were re-called with MiXCR into one record per CDR3 protein. Seen here are a few hundred thousand distinct CDR3 sequences, about 9.5% observed once, and the top ten hold about 20%. Material: PBMCs, obtained on the day of the first yellow fever vaccination. The receptor set was obtained from a man aged 18 to 29 who received the YFV17D yellow fever vaccine. CDR3s include the opening cysteine and the closing phenylalanine or tryptophan. The D gene is left open where the match is weak. Clone size, where shown, is once, few, many, or a class for clones that have expanded.

V gene: TRBV12-3/TRBV12-4; clone size: many; J gene: TRBJ1-4; D gene: NA; CDR3 DNA: TGTGCCAGCAAACCACAGGATCTGGGTGGGAAACTGTTTTTT; CDR3 protein: CASKPQDLGGKLFF
V gene: TRBV20-1; clone size: few; J gene: TRBJ2-3; D gene: TRBD2; CDR3 DNA: TGCAGTGCTAGACTAGCGGGGGGTCGGGATACGCAGTATTTT; CDR3 protein: CSARLAGGRDTQYF
V gene: TRBV7-2; clone size: many; J gene: TRBJ2-7; D gene: NA; CDR3 DNA: TGTGCCAGCAGCCCGCAGACTAGTATACACGAGCAGTACTTC; CDR3 protein: CASSPQTSIHEQYF
V gene: TRBV12-3/TRBV12-4; clone size: few; J gene: TRBJ1-6; D gene: NA; CDR3 DNA: TGTGCCAGCAGTTTAAGAGGGTACCTATCACCCCTCCACTTT; CDR3 protein: CASSLRGYLSPLHF
V gene: TRBV20-1; clone size: NA; J gene: TRBJ1-6; D gene: TRBD1; CDR3 DNA: TGCAGTGCTAGGCAGGCGAGGACAGGGTCTTCACCCCTCCACTTT; CDR3 protein: CSARQARTGSSPLHF
V gene: TRBV5-1; clone size: many; J gene: TRBJ1-1; D gene: NA; CDR3 DNA: TGCGCCAGCAGCAAAGGACACGACACTGAAGCTTTCTTT; CDR3 protein: CASSKGHDTEAFF
V gene: TRBV7-2; clone size: once; J gene: TRBJ1-5; D gene: NA; CDR3 DNA: TGTGCCAGCAGCCTAGACCATCAGCCCCAGCATTTT; CDR3 protein: CASSLDHQPQHF
V gene: TRBV19; clone size: NA; J gene: TRBJ2-1; D gene: NA; CDR3 DNA: TGTGCCAGTAGTGCGACCTCAAGCTCCTACAATGAGCAGTTCTTC; CDR3 protein: CASSATSSSYNEQFF
V gene: TRBV5-1; clone size: NA; J gene: TRBJ2-3; D gene: TRBD2; CDR3 DNA: TGCGCCAGCAGCTCCGCCCTAGCGGGGGTAGATACGCAGTATTTT; CDR3 protein: CASSSALAGVDTQYF
V gene: TRBV28; clone size: few; J gene: TRBJ2-2; D gene: NA; CDR3 DNA: TGTGCCAGCGGGCCACTTGGCTTGGGGGAGCTGTTTTTT; CDR3 protein: CASGPLGLGELFF